Included here is one T cell receptor beta chain sequence, with context. What it recognizes is unknown. The record originates from a study of neoadjuvant nivolumab and ipilimumab in lung cancer. Study summary: Patients got nivolumab 3 mg/kg on days 1, 15 and 29; combination added ipilimumab 1 mg/kg day 1. Study conclusions and caveats: From pretherapy to surgery, tumor richness and clonality rose with dual therapy.

Trimming took 6 bases from V and 0 from J; bases not matched to a gene: 5. This CDR3 is 14 amino acids long. Germline V gene sequence: CDR1 SGHTS, CDR2 YDEGEE. Profiling relied on immunoSEQ multiplex PCR, and the TCRdb table lists in-frame clones only, not all of them. The sample contains 26,000 or so clones, 80% of which appear only once. The specimen was peripheral blood, collected before neoadjuvant nivolumab, alone or with ipilimumab. The TCR comes from an adult with non-small cell lung cancer. This sequence joins TRBV5-8 and TRBJ1-2, with 7 bases fitting TRBD1. The CDR3 DNA sequence: TGTGCCAGCAATGAAGGACAGGCTAACTATGGCTACACCTTC. Protein sequence: CASNEGQANYGYTF.